This entry concerns a single TCR beta chain. What it recognizes is unknown. This sample was included in a study of cytomegalovirus exposure and HLA in healthy donors. The overall study: An earlier analysis identified approximately 120 million unique TCR beta sequences in some 180 million T cells. General study points: The study assumed roughly uniform donor sequencing depth for presence/absence analyses. When analyzed later, the rates of TCR association showed variation by HLA locus, with DRB1 the most and HLA-C the fewest.

With 60 Vbeta and 13 Jbeta primers, the PCR was carried out. Per the original data handling: Later, an analysis found some 80 million unique TCR beta chains, and approximately 10 million of these were shared. The repertoire was sequenced with immunoSEQ multiplex PCR; TCRdb's copy has only in-frame clones and lacks some. D and trimming come from the DNA, and the V and J calls and clone size come from that table. The table has about 230,000 clones, more than 70% seen once. The CDR3 runs to 13 residues. With 3 bases clipped from V and 3 bases from J, the junction kept 2 bases outside the gene matches. Looked up from germline, CDR1 is GTSNPN and CDR2 is SVGIG (reference sequence).

Sequencing was done on a sample of PBMCs. The J gene is TRBJ1-1, the V gene TRBV30; 9 bases fit TRBD1. This TCR was recovered from a boy between 10 and 17 years old in good health and CMV-seronegative. The CDR3 DNA reads as TGTGCCTGGAGAGACAGGGGGGACACTGAAGCTTTCTTT. Translation: CAWRDRGDTEAFF.